This T cell receptor (beta chain) was sequenced for a study of cytomegalovirus exposure and HLA in healthy donors. Across the whole study: The approximately 110 validation repertoires and the roughly 680 first-cohort repertoires shared a platform, a later analysis reported.

Germline assignment: CDR1 MNHEY and CDR2 SMNVEV (reference sequence). This CDR3 region has 16 residues. V gave up 4 bases and J gave up 4 bases, with 19 bases separating them. This clone was recorded only once. The antigen is not known. Study conclusions and caveats: The study labeled around 160 TCR beta chains cytomegalovirus-associated.

TCRdb keeps only in-frame clones here, not all; method: immunoSEQ multiplex PCR. The sample yields tens of thousands of clones, 93% seen once. The origin of this receptor is a young man in good health and CMV-seronegative. Material: PBMCs. The rearrangement joins TRBV27 to TRBJ1-1; maybe TRBD1 (5 bases). The CDR3 DNA reads TGTGCCAGCAGTTGGATTTCCCCAGGGCAGGGCACTGAAGCTTTCTTT. Translated: CASSWISPGQGTEAFF.